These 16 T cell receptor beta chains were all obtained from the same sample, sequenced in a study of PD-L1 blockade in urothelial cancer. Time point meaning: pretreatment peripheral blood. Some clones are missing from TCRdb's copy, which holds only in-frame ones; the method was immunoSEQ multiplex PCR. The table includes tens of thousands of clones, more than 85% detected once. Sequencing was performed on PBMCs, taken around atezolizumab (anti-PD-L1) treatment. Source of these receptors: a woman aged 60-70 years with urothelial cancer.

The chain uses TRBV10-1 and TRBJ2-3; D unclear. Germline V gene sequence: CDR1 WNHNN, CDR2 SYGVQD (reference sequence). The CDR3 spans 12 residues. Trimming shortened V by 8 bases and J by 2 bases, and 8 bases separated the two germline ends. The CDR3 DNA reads TGCGCCAGCGCGGCCTCCACAGATACGCAGTATTTT. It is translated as CASAASTDTQYF.

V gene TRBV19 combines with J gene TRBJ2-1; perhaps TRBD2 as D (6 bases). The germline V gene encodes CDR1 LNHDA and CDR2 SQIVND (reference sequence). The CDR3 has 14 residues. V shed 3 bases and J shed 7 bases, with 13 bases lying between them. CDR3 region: CASSIGGFANEQFF. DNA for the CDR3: TGTGCCAGTAGTATTGGAGGGTTCGCAAATGAGCAGTTCTTC.

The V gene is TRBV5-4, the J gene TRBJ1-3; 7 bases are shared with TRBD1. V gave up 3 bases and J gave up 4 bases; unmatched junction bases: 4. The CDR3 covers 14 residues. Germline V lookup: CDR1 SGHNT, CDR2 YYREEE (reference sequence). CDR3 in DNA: TGTGCCAGCAGCTACCAGGGGGGCGGAAACACCATATATTTT. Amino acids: CASSYQGGGNTIYF.

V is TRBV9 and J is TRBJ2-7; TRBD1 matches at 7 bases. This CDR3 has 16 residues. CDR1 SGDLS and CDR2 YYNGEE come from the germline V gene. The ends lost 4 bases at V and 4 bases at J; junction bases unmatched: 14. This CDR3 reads CASSPTPGQPPYEQYF. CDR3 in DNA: TGTGCCAGCAGCCCTACCCCGGGACAGCCTCCTTACGAGCAGTACTTC.

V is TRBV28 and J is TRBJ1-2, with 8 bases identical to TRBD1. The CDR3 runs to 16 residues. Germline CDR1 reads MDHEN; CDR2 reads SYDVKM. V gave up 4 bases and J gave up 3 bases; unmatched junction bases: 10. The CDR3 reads CASSSPGTGFHYGYTF. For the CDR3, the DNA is TGTGCCAGCAGTTCCCCCGGGACAGGATTTCACTATGGCTACACCTTC.

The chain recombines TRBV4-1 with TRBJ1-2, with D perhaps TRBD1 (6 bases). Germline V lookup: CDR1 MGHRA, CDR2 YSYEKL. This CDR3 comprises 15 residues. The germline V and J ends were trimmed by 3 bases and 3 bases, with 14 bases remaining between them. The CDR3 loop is CASSQFENRDYGYTF. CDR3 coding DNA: TGCGCCAGCAGCCAGTTCGAGAACAGGGACTATGGCTACACCTTC.

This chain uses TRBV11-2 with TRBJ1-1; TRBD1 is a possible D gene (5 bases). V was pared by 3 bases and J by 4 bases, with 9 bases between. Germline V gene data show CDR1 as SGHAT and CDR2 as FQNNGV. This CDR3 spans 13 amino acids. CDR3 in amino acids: CASSFQGGTEAFF. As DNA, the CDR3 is TGTGCCAGCAGCTTCCAGGGAGGCACTGAAGCTTTCTTT.

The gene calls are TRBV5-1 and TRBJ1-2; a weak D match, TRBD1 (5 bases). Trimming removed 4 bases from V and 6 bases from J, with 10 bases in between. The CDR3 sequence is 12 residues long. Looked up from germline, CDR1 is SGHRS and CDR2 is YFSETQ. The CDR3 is CASSRTLDGYTF. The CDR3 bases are TGCGCCAGCAGCCGGACATTAGATGGCTACACCTTC.

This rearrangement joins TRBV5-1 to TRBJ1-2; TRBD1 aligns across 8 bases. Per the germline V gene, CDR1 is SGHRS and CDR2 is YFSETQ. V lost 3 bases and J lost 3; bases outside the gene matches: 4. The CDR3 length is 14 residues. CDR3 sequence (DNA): TGCGCCAGCAGCTCGACGACAGGGGACTATGGCTACACCTTC. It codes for CASSSTTGDYGYTF.

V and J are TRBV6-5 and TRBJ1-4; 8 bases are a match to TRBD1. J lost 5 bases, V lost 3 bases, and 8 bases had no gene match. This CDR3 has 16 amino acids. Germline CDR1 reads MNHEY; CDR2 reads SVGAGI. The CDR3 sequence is CASSYYGQGRNEKLFF. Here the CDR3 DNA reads TGTGCCAGCAGTTATTATGGACAGGGAAGGAATGAAAAACTGTTTTTT.

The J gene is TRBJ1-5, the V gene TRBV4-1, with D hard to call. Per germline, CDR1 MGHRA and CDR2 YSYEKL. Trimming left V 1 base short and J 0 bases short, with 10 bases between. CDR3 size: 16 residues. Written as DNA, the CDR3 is TGCGCCAGCAGCCAAGGCCACATGAATAGCAATCAGCCCCAGCATTTT. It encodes CASSQGHMNSNQPQHF.

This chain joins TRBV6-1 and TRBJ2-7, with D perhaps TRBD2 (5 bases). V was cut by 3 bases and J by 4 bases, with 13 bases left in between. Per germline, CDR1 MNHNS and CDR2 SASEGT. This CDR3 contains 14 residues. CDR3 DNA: TGTGCCAGCAGTGATTCCGGGGATACTTACGAGCAGTACTTC. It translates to CASSDSGDTYEQYF.

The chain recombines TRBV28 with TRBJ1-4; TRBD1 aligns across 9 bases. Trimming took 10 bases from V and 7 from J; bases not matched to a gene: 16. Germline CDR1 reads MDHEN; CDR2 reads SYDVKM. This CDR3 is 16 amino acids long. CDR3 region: CATRRSTGGGGEKLFF. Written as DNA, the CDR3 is TGTGCCACCCGTAGATCTACAGGGGGCGGAGGTGAAAAACTGTTTTTT. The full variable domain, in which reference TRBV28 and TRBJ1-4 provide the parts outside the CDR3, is DVKVTQSSRYLVKRTGEKVFLECVQDMDHENMFWYRQDPGLGLRLIYFSYDVKMKEKGDIPEGYSVSREKKERFSLILESASTNQTSMYLCATRRSTGGGGEKLFFGSGTQLSVL.

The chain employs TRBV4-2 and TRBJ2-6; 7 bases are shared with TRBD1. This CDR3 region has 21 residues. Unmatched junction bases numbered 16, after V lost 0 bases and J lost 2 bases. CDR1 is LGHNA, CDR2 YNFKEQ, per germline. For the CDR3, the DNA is TGTGCCAGCAGCCAAGACAGGAGACAGGGTACCTCTGGCACTGGGGCCAACGTCCTGACTTTC. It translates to CASSQDRRQGTSGTGANVLTF.

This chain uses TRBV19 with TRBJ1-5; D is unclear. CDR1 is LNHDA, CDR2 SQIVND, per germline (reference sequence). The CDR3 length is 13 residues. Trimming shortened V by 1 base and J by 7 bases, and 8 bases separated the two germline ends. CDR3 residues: CASSIVFRQPQHF. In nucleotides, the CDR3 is TGTGCCAGTAGTATAGTCTTCAGGCAGCCCCAGCATTTT.

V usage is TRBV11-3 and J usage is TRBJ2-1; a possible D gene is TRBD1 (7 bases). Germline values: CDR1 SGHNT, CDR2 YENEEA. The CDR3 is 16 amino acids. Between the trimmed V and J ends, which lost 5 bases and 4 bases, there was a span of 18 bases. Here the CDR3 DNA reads TGTGCCAGCAGCCCGGGCGGGACAGTACAATACAATGAGCAGTTCTTC. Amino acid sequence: CASSPGGTVQYNEQFF.